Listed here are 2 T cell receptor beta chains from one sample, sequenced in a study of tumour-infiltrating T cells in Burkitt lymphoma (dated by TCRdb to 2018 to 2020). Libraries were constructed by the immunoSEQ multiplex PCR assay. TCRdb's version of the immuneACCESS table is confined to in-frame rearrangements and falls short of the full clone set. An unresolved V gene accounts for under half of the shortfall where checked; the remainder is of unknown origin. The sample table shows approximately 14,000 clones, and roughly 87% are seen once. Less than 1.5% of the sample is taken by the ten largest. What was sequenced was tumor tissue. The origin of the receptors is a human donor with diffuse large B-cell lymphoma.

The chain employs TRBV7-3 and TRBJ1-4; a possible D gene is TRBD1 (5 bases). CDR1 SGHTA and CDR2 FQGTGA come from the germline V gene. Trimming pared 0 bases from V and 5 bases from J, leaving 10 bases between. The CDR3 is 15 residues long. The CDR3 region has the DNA TGTGCCAGCAGCTTAACCGGGACCGCGAATGAAAAACTGTTTTTT. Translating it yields CASSLTGTANEKLFF. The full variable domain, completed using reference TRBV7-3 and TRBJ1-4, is GAGVSQTPSNKVTEKGKYVELRCDPISGHTALYWYRQSLGQGPEFLIYFQGTGAADDSGLPNDRFFAVRPEGSVSTLKIQRTERGDSAVYLCASSLTGTANEKLFFGSGTQLSVL.

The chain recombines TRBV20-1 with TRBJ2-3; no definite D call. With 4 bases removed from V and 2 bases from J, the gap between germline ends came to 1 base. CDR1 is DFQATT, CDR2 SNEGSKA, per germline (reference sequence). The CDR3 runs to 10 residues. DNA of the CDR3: TGCAGTGCTAACACAGATACGCAGTATTTT. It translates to CSANTDTQYF.